These T cell receptor beta chains were read from a single sample in a study of CD8 T cells in ankylosing spondylitis. TCRdb used MiXCR to reprocess the 5' RACE reads, holding one entry per CDR3 protein. Seen here are about 140,000 distinct CDR3 sequences, about 32% observed once, and the top ten hold around 6%. Sequences were obtained from synovial fluid, either unsorted or a sorted T cell fraction (not recorded which). Every receptor here comes from a male donor with ankylosing spondylitis. Each CDR3 is given with its conserved first and last residue. Each record gives: CDR3 length, J gene, V gene, clone size, D gene, CDR3 protein, CDR3 DNA. A D gene is named only where the DNA matches it firmly. The size field is filled for only some rows; it gives once, few, many or a size class.

>17|TRBJ2-1|TRBV7-9|few|TRBD2
CASSLGVGLASDNEQFF
TGTGCCAGCAGCTTAGGGGTGGGACTAGCGTCGGACAATGAGCAGTTCTTC
>13|TRBJ1-1|TRBV19|NA|NA
CASSRTPNTEAFF
TGTGCCAGTAGTCGCACTCCGAACACTGAAGCTTTCTTT
>13|TRBJ2-1|TRBV10-3|NA|NA
CAISESPYNEQFF
TGTGCCATCAGTGAGTCTCCCTACAATGAGCAGTTCTTC
>13|TRBJ1-4|TRBV29-1|few|NA
CSALGQLNEKLFF
TGCAGCGCCCTTGGGCAGCTTAATGAAAAACTGTTTTTT
>14|TRBJ1-2|TRBV6-4|NA|NA
CASSEKAGQGLYTF
TGTGCCAGCAGTGAAAAAGCGGGCCAGGGCCTCTACACCTTC
>15|TRBJ2-2|TRBV7-9|many|TRBD1
CASSPTGDGTGELFF
TGTGCCAGCAGCCCGACAGGGGACGGCACCGGGGAGCTGTTTTTT
>19|TRBJ2-3|TRBV2|once|NA
CASNPTETNTPSSTDTQYF
TGTGCCAGCAACCCGACGGAGACTAACACTCCCTCTAGCACAGATACGCAGTATTTT
>13|TRBJ2-1|TRBV4-3|NA|NA
CASSQDPRGNWVF
TGCGCCAGCAGCCAAGACCCCAGGGGCAACTGGGTCTTC
>16|TRBJ2-1|TRBV14|many|TRBD2
CASSQEVLAGVNEQFF
TGTGCCAGCAGCCAAGAGGTTCTAGCGGGAGTCAATGAGCAGTTCTTC
>16|TRBJ2-7|TRBV7-2|few|TRBD2
CASSLELAGGVYEQYF
TGTGCCAGCAGCTTAGAACTAGCGGGAGGCGTCTACGAGCAGTACTTC
>15|TRBJ1-6|TRBV10-3|many|NA
CAIRGGSSKNSPLHF
TGTGCCATCAGAGGGGGGTCGAGCAAAAATTCACCCCTCCACTTT
>12|TRBJ2-1|TRBV29-1|NA|TRBD1
CSFDRGVNEQFF
TGCAGCTTCGACAGGGGGGTGAATGAGCAGTTCTTC
>15|TRBJ1-6|TRBV4-1|NA|TRBD1
CASSQIRQGNSPLHF
TGCGCCAGCAGCCAAATCAGACAGGGGAATTCACCCCTCCACTTT
>16|TRBJ2-7|TRBV7-6|NA|NA
CASTYLGGSYSYEQYF
TGTGCCAGCACCTACCTCGGGGGTTCTTACTCCTACGAGCAGTACTTC
>15|TRBJ2-3|TRBV7-2|many|NA
CASSSLGGPLNTQYF
TGTGCCAGCAGCTCCCTGGGGGGGCCGTTGAATACGCAGTATTTT
>13|TRBJ1-4|TRBV7-2|NA|NA
CASSPTGNEKLFF
TGTGCCAGCAGCCCGACGGGAAATGAAAAACTGTTTTTT
>13|TRBJ1-4|TRBV20-1|NA|NA
CSASTSSNEKLFF
TGCAGTGCTAGCACCTCTTCTAATGAAAAACTGTTTTTT
>16|TRBJ2-7|TRBV7-9|NA|TRBD2
CASSSGSGKSSYEQYF
TGTGCCAGCAGCTCAGGGAGCGGGAAGAGCTCCTACGAGCAGTACTTC
>13|TRBJ2-7|TRBV20-1|many|TRBD2
CSAPVPSGYEQYF
TGCAGTGCTCCCGTACCTAGCGGCTACGAGCAGTACTTC
>14|TRBJ2-7|TRBV6-1|few|NA
CASSPRDVATKQYF
TGTGCCAGCAGTCCCCGGGACGTAGCTACGAAGCAGTACTTC
>15|TRBJ1-1|TRBV27|few|TRBD1
CASRDGTGRYNEAFF
TGTGCCAGCAGAGATGGGACAGGAAGGTACAATGAAGCTTTCTTT
>17|TRBJ2-6|TRBV12-3/TRBV12-4|NA|NA
CASSRQVLFSGANVLTF
TGTGCCAGCAGCCGACAGGTCCTCTTCTCTGGGGCCAACGTCCTGACTTTC
>19|TRBJ2-1|TRBV7-8|NA|TRBD2
CASSLGLAGFRSSYNEQFF
TGTGCCAGCAGCTTAGGACTAGCGGGATTCCGGAGCTCCTACAATGAGCAGTTCTTC
>19|TRBJ2-1|TRBV11-2|NA|TRBD2
CASSPLGTSGGPRGNEQFF
TGTGCCAGCAGCCCCCTAGGGACTAGCGGGGGACCCCGAGGAAATGAGCAGTTCTTC
>14|TRBJ2-7|TRBV20-1|NA|NA
CSAQDPTSSYEQYF
TGCAGTGCTCAAGATCCGACTAGTTCCTACGAGCAGTACTTC
>13|TRBJ2-1|TRBV6-1|NA|NA
CASRGRLGNEQFF
TGTGCCAGCAGGGGGAGACTGGGGAATGAGCAGTTCTTC
>16|TRBJ1-2|TRBV3-1|many|NA
CASSQDWQSTNYGYTF
TGTGCCAGCAGCCAAGATTGGCAGTCTACTAACTATGGCTACACCTTC
>14|TRBJ1-5|TRBV19|medium-sized|NA
CASGGGRNNQPQHF
TGTGCCAGTGGGGGGGGCCGCAATAATCAGCCCCAGCATTTT
>15|TRBJ2-2|TRBV12-3/TRBV12-4|NA|TRBD1
CASRPGQVNTGELFF
TGTGCCAGCAGGCCGGGACAGGTCAACACCGGGGAGCTGTTTTTT
>16|TRBJ1-5|TRBV21-1|NA|NA
CASSKTDKTLRVPQHF
TGTGCCAGCAGCAAAACCGACAAAACCCTCCGTGTGCCCCAGCATTTT
>14|TRBJ2-2|TRBV12-3/TRBV12-4|few|NA
CASSLAGRTGELFF
TGTGCCAGCAGTTTGGCAGGGAGAACCGGGGAGCTGTTTTTT
>12|TRBJ2-2|TRBV11-1|NA|NA
CASSPRTGELFF
TGTGCCAGCAGCCCCAGAACCGGGGAGCTGTTTTTT
>15|TRBJ1-2|TRBV30|few|NA
CAWSVGVGPNYGYTF
TGTGCCTGGAGTGTAGGTGTGGGCCCTAACTATGGCTACACCTTC
>12|TRBJ1-1|TRBV20-1|NA|NA
CSADRPNTEAFF
TGCAGTGCCGACCGACCGAACACTGAAGCTTTCTTT
>15|TRBJ2-1|TRBV28|NA|TRBD1
CASSSAGGFYNEQFF
TGTGCCAGCAGTTCGGCAGGGGGCTTCTACAATGAGCAGTTCTTC
>15|TRBJ1-2|TRBV5-6|few|NA
CASSLSEGAYYGYTF
TGTGCCAGCAGCTTGTCCGAGGGAGCCTACTATGGCTACACCTTC
>14|TRBJ1-2|TRBV14|few|TRBD1
CASSPDRASYGYTF
TGTGCCAGCAGTCCGGACAGGGCATCCTATGGCTACACCTTC
>15|TRBJ1-1|TRBV2|NA|NA
CASIHGGTGATEAFF
TGTGCCAGCATTCATGGGGGGACGGGTGCCACTGAAGCTTTCTTT
>14|TRBJ2-1|TRBV5-1|NA|NA
CASTVSQGYNEQFF
TGCGCCAGCACCGTATCACAGGGCTACAATGAGCAGTTCTTC
>18|TRBJ2-2|TRBV4-1|NA|TRBD2
CASSQGPLAGTNTGELFF
TGCGCCAGCAGCCAAGGTCCACTAGCGGGGACGAACACCGGGGAGCTGTTTTTT
>14|TRBJ2-7|TRBV20-1|few|NA
CSAPPGPPGYEQYF
TGCAGTGCTCCTCCGGGCCCACCGGGCTACGAGCAGTACTTC
>15|TRBJ1-6|TRBV12-3/TRBV12-4|few|NA
CASQGGRRYNSPLHF
TGTGCCAGCCAGGGAGGGAGAAGATATAATTCACCCCTCCACTTT
>15|TRBJ1-2|TRBV7-8|NA|NA
CASSLDGGQYYGYTF
TGTGCCAGCAGCTTAGACGGGGGGCAATACTATGGCTACACCTTC
>13|TRBJ1-1|TRBV12-3/TRBV12-4|few|NA
CASSFWLNTEAFF
TGTGCCAGCAGTTTCTGGCTGAACACTGAAGCTTTCTTT